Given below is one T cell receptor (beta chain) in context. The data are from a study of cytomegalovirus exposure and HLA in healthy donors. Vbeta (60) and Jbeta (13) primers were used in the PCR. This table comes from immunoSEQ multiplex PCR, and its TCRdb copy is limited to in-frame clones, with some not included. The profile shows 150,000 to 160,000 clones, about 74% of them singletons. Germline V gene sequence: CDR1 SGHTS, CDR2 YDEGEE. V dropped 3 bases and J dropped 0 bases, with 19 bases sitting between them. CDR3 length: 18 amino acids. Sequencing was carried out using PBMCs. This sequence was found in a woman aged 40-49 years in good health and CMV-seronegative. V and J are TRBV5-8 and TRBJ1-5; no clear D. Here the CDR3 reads CASSSTPGLGVSNQPQHF. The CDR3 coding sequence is TGTGCCAGCAGCTCGACCCCTGGGTTGGGAGTTAGCAATCAGCCCCAGCATTTT. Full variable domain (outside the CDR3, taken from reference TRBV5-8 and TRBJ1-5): EAGVTQSPTHLIKTRGQQATLRCSPISGHTSVYWYQQALGLGLQFLLWYDEGEERNRGNFPPRFSGRQFPNYSSELNVNALELEDSALYLCASSSTPGLGVSNQPQHFGDGTRLSIL.